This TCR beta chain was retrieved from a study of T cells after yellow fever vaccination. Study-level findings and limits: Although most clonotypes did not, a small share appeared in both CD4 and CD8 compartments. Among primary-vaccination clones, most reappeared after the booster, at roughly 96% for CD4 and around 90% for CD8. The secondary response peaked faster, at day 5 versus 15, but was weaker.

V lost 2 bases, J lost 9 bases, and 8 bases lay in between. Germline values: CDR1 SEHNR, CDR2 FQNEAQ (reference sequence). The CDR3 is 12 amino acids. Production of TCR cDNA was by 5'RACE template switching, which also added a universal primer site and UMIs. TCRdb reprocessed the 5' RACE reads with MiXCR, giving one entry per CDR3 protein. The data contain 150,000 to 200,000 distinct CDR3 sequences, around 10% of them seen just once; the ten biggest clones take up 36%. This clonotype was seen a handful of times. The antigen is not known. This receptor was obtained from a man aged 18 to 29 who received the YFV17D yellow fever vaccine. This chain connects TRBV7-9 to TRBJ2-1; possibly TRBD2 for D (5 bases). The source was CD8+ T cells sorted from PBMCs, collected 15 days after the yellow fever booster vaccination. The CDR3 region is CASSLHGGEQFF. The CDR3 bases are TGTGCCAGCAGCTTACATGGAGGTGAGCAGTTCTTC.